This TCR beta chain was found in a study of glioma-infiltrating T cells. Study-wide points: CDR3 overlap between tissue and blood was very small. Non-neoplastic patients had below-expected tissue-blood divergence, while all gliomas exceeded expectation.

A remark on this clonotype: Its antigen is not known.

This CDR3 is 14 amino acids long. Germline V gene lookup returns CDR1 MDHEN and CDR2 SYDVKM. V was pared by 3 bases and J by 4 bases, with 11 bases between. Amplification of TCR alpha and beta CDR3 regions from RNA used iRepertoire nested multiplex PCR. For one-step reverse transcription and amplification, about 85-400 ng of tissue mRNA or PBMC total RNA was used. MiXCR was run by TCRdb on the multiplex PCR reads, yielding one entry per CDR3 protein. The table has about 130,000 distinct CDR3 sequences, more than 20% seen once; the top ten hold under 35%. The sample comprised glioma tissue, nonneoplastic brain tissue, or PBMCs (not recorded which). The receptor was isolated from a human donor with low-grade glioma or glioblastoma, undergoing nonglioma brain surgery, or in good health (not recorded which). The gene calls are TRBV28 and TRBJ2-3; perhaps TRBD2 as D (7 bases). The CDR3 DNA reads TGTGCCAGCAGTTTGGCGGGGGCCCCAGATACGCAGTATTTT. This codes for CASSLAGAPDTQYF.